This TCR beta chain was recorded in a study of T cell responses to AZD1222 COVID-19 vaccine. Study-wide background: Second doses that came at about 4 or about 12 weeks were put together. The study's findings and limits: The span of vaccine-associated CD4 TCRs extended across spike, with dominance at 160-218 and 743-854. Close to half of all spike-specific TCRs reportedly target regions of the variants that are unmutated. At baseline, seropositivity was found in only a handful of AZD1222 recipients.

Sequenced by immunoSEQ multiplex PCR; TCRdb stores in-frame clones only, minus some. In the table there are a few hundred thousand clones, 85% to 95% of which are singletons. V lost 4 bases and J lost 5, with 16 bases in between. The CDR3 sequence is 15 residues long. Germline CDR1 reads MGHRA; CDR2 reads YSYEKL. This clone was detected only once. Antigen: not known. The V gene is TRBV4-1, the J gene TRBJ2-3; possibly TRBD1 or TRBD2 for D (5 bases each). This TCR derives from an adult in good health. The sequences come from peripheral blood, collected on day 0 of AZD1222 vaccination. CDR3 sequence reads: CASSLIGTRRDTQYF. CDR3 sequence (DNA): TGCGCCAGCAGCCTGATCGGGACCAGGCGAGATACGCAGTATTTT.